Described below is a single TCR beta chain sequence and its context. The sample comes from a study of blood T cell repertoires in COVID-19. Background on the study: T cells, B-cell-depleted T cells, or PBMCs provided the cDNA or gDNA that served as material.

Generated by immunoSEQ multiplex PCR, the TCRdb table keeps only in-frame clones and is missing some. The data contain some 120,000 clones, 70% to 90% of them singletons. Sequencing input: peripheral blood. The sequence derives from a woman in her 50s with active or convalescent COVID-19.

The CDR3, as DNA: TGTGCCAGCAGTGGGGGGACTACACTTGGGAATGAGCAGTTCTTC. Its translation is CASSGGTTLGNEQFF. V is TRBV27 and J is TRBJ2-1; TRBD2 matches at 7 bases. CDR1 MNHEY and CDR2 SMNVEV come from the germline V gene (reference sequence). The CDR3 is 15 residues long. Unmatched junction bases numbered 11, after V lost 5 bases and J lost 7 bases.